Below, one T cell receptor beta chain is given with its context. This clonotype was found a few times. The target of this receptor is not known. Per-base qualities were not stored, and no clone one base away is much larger. These data belong to a study of blood T cells in healthy people across ages (dated by TCRdb to the mid-2010s). General notes on the study: Template switching captured roughly one uniquely barcoded TCR beta cDNA molecule per two T cells in model experiments. The study measured age-related changes in TCR beta repertoire diversity using deep sequencing normalized with unique cDNA molecular identifiers. To avoid experimental bias, donors of different ages were spread randomly across the sequencing lanes. Two additional independent replicas of 1 million unique cDNA reads from the same blood draw were analyzed for two donors (one aged 18 to 30 and one aged 80 or older). The donors were divided into four age groups: young (average around 17 years), middle-aged (approximately 41), aged (around 59) and long-lived (82).

Results the study describes overall, beyond this receptor: Observed TCR beta diversity per million T cells fell roughly linearly with age, and a significant reduction was already apparent by age about 43. Bulk unsorted PBMC profiling prevented conclusive comparison of naive and antigen-experienced compartments. Observed TCR beta diversity correlated strongly with the percentage of naive T cells measured by flow cytometry. The long-lived group showed more naive CD4+ T cells, fewer expanded clones and increased TCR diversity than the aged group, suggesting age selection. Estimates of total diversity based on one million sequenced T cells were regarded as lower bounds and as underestimates. Because the CMV infection status of the donors was unknown, age-related changes in expanded clonotypes may potentially have been confounded.

To prepare the library, 5' RACE was applied. Sequencing was performed on an Illumina HiSeq 2500. A second PCR of 7 to 11 cycles was run with a J-beta primer mix and a sample-barcoded 5' primer. A unique molecular identifier was introduced onto each TCR beta cDNA molecule by a template-switch 5' adaptor carrying 12 random nucleotides. At least 2.5 million CDR3-containing paired-end reads were obtained from each sample. The Mint cDNA synthesis kit, primed by a TRBC-specific oligonucleotide, was used to synthesize first-strand cDNA from all RNA. Following uracil-DNA glycosylase treatment, all cDNA underwent a first 18-cycle PCR with the universal primers M1SS and BC2_uni_R. As for how the authors treated the data: For normalization, 1 million high-quality reads were randomly selected from each sample, with every read carrying a distinct molecular identifier. Reads with shared molecular identifiers were discarded instead of being binned into consensus sequences. MiTCR, with a Q25 quality threshold and the strictest error-elimination algorithm, was used for CDR3 identification, clonotype clustering and error correction. Lower-bound total TCR beta diversity was estimated with a nonparametric unseen species model using Euler transformation. TCRdb reanalyzed the raw reads on its own, using fastp at Q25 for trimming and MiXCR for clone calling, and kept in-frame beta chains. Each entry merges the rows of one CDR3 protein and shows their most common DNA and genes. The V and J calls were determined by TCRdb, not by the authors. This sample comprises hundreds of thousands of distinct CDR3 sequences, approximately 21% of them detected only once. Approximately 20% of the sample belongs to the ten largest clones.

The CDR3, from cysteine to phenylalanine, totals 15 residues. Only CDR3 DNA is held: 45 bases, read in frame from base 1. At the junction V is shortened by 1 base and J by 0 bases, with 11 bases in between. Reading the germline V gene gives CDR1 SQVTM and CDR2 ANQGSEA. Donors were about 36 systemically healthy Caucasian individuals from Russia aged about 6 to 100 years. Approximately 11 milliliters of peripheral blood were drawn from each donor into EDTA-treated Vacutainer tubes. Ficoll-Paque density-gradient centrifugation was used to isolate PBMCs, with at least 6.5 million per sample. Total RNA was extracted from PBMCs with Trizol reagent, with at least 6 micrograms obtained per sample. For every donor, flow cytometry on a PBMC aliquot measured the percentage of naive CD45RAhigh/CD27high T cells.

The chain links TRBV29-1 with TRBJ2-3; confidence is insufficient to name the D gene. The sample was blood. This TCR was recovered from a man between 65 and 85 years old in good health. The DNA reads TGCAGCGTTGAAGGGACCCCAACTAGCACAGATACGCAGTATTTT. This yields the protein CSVEGTPTSTDTQYF.